Sequencing of this T cell receptor beta chain was carried out in a study of blood T cell repertoires in COVID-19. The ends lost 5 bases at V and 3 bases at J; junction bases unmatched: 9. The germline V gene has CDR1 KGHSH and CDR2 LQKENI. The CDR3 spans 16 residues. Measured with immunoSEQ multiplex PCR; TCRdb has only the in-frame clones, and not every one. Here the sample spans 95,000 to 150,000 clones, 65% to 90% being singletons. Source material: peripheral blood. This TCR came from a woman aged 80 or older with acute or convalescent COVID-19. The rearrangement uses TRBV18 and TRBJ1-4; 7 nucleotides line up with TRBD1. DNA for the CDR3: TGTGCCAGCTCATCGAGAAGGGACAGCTCTAATGAAAAACTGTTTTTT. Its translation is CASSSRRDSSNEKLFF.